This T cell receptor (beta chain) emerged from a study of early T cells in non-severe SARS-CoV-2 infection. As for the study in general: The study sequenced bulk RNA from unsorted whole blood, with chains unpaired.

This clonotype was recorded many times. Antigen: not known. Germline-derived CDR1 and CDR2 are SEHNR and FQNEAQ (reference sequence). CDR3 length: 17 amino acids. J was trimmed by 5 bases and V by 2 bases; bases with no gene match: 10. Individually, cDNA molecules had unique molecular identifiers attached to them. TCRdb independently ran MiXCR on the 5' RACE reads; one entry per CDR3 protein. This table holds 25,000 to 30,000 distinct CDR3 sequences, roughly 5% found once. General observations from the study: Matching results from VDJdb favored anti-spike CD8 responses, leaving private and CD4 specificities undetected.

The source of this sequence is an adult who was a healthcare worker with PCR-confirmed SARS-CoV-2 infection or an uninfected control (not recorded which). Sequences were obtained from whole blood. This sequence joins TRBV7-9 and TRBJ2-5; 11 bases match TRBD2. The CDR3 coding sequence is TGTGCCAGCAGCTTAACTAGCGGGGGAGATCCGAGGGAGACCCAGTACTTC. Protein sequence: CASSLTSGGDPRETQYF. Based on the CDR3 plus reference TRBV7-9 and TRBJ2-5, the full variable domain is DTGVSQNPRHKITKRGQNVTFRCDPISEHNRLYWYRQTLGQGPEFLTYFQNEAQLEKSRLLSDRFSAERPKGSFSTLEIQRTEQGDSAMYLCASSLTSGGDPRETQYFGPGTRLLVL.